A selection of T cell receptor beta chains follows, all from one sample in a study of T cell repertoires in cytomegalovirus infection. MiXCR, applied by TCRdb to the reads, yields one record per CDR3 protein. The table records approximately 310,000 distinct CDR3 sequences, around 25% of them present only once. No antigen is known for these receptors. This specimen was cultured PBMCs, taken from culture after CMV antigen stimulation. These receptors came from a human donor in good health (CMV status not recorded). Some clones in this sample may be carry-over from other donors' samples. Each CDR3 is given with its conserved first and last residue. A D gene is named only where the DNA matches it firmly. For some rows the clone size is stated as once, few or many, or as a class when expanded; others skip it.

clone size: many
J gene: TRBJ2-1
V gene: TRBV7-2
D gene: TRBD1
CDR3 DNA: TGTGCCAGCAGCAAACCAACCGGGACAGGCCGATCCTACAATGAGCAGTTCTTC
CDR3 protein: CASSKPTGTGRSYNEQFF

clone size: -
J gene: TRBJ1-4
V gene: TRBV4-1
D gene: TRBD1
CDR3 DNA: TGCGCCAGCAGCCAGCCAGGCAGGGGGAATGAAAAACTGTTTTTT
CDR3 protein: CASSQPGRGNEKLFF

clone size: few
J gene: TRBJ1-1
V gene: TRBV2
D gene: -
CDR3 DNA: TGTGCCAGCAGTGCCGGGTGGGCAAGCAACACTGAAGCTTTCTTT
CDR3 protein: CASSAGWASNTEAFF

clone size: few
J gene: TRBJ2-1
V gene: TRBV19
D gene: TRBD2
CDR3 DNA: TGTGCCAGTAGGTACTCCGCGGGAGGGGAATCCTACAATGAGCAGTTCTTC
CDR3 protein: CASRYSAGGESYNEQFF

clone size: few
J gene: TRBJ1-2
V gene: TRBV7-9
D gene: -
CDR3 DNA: TGTGCCAGCACCCTAGACGGGGGGTTAGTGGATGGCTACACCTTC
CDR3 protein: CASTLDGGLVDGYTF

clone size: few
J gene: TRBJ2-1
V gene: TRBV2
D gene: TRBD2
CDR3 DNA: TGTGCCAGCAGACCACTAGCGGGAGGATATGAGCAGTTCTTC
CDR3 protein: CASRPLAGGYEQFF

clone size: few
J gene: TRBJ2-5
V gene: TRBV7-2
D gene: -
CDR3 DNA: TGTGCCAGCAGCTTAAATCGGACCCAAGAGACCCAGTACTTC
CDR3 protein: CASSLNRTQETQYF

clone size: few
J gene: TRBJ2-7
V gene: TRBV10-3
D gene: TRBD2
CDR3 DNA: TGTGCCATCAGCGCCAGCGGGAGGGGTGTGAGGGAGCAGTACTTC
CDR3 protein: CAISASGRGVREQYF

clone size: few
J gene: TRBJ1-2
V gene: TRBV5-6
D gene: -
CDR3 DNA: TGTGCCAGCATCGAAACCGGGACACGCTATGGCTACACCTTC
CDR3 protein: CASIETGTRYGYTF

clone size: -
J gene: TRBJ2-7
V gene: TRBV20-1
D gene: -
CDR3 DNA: TGCAGTGCTACCGACACCGAGCAGTACTTC
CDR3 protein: CSATDTEQYF

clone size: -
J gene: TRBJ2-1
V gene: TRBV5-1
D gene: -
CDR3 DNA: TGCGCCAGCAGCTTGGCCGTAAACAATGAGCAGTTCTTC
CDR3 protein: CASSLAVNNEQFF

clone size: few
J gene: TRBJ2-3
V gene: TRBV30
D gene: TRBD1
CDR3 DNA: TGTGCCTGGACCTCAAAGGGGGCCGATACTGGATACACAGATACGCAGTATTTT
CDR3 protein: CAWTSKGADTGYTDTQYF

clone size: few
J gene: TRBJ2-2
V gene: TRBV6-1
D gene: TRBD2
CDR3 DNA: TGTGCCAGCAAAAAACTAGCGGGGAACACCGGGGAGCTGTTTTTT
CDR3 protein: CASKKLAGNTGELFF

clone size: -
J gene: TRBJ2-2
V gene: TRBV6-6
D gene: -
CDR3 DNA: TGTGCCAGCACCTCTGCGAGGGTTCTCAACACCGGGGAGCTGTTTTTT
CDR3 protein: CASTSARVLNTGELFF

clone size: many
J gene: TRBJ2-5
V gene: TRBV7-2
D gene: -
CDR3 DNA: TGTGCCAGCAGCTCCCCGTCCGACGGTCAAGAGACCCAGTACTTC
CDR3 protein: CASSSPSDGQETQYF

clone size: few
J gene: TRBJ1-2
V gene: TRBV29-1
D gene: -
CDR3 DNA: TGCAGCGTCGAGGACAGCAACTATGGCTACACCTTC
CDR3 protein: CSVEDSNYGYTF

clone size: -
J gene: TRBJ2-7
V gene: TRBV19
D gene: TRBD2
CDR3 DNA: TGTGCCAGTTCAAGCGGGACCCACTCCTACGAGCAGTACTTC
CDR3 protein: CASSSGTHSYEQYF

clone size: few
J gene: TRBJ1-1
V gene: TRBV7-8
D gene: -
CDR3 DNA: TGTGCCAGCAGCTTAGTCAGGGGCGCTGAAGCTTTCTTT
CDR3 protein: CASSLVRGAEAFF

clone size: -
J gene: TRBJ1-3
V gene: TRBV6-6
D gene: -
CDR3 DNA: TGTGCCAGCAGTTACTCGGGCACTATAATCTCTGGAAACACCATATATTTT
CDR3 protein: CASSYSGTIISGNTIYF

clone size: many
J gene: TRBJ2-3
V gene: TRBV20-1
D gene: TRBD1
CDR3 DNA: TGCAGTGCGGAGAGACAGGGGGCTACAGATACGCAGTATTTT
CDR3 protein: CSAERQGATDTQYF

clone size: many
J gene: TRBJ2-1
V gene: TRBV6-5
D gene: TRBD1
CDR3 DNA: TGTGCCAGCAGCACCCTGCGACAGGGGAGCTCCTACAATGAGCAGTTCTTC
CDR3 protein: CASSTLRQGSSYNEQFF

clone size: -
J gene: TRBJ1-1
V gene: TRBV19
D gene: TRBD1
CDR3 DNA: TGTGCCAGTGAAGGCCAAGGGGGCGCCGGCGGTTTCTTT
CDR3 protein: CASEGQGGAGGFF

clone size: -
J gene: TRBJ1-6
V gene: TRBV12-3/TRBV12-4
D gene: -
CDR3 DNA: TGTGCCAGCAGTCCGTTAGGTGTGGCAGTCTCCTATAATTCACCCCTCCACTTT
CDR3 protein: CASSPLGVAVSYNSPLHF

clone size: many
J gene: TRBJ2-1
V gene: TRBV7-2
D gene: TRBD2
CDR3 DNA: TGTGCCAGCAGCCCTATAATAAGACTAGCGGGAGGAGTCGATGAGCAGTTCTTC
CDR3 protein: CASSPIIRLAGGVDEQFF

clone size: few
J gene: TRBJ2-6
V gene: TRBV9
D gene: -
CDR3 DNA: TGTGCCAGCAGCGTAGGGATCTCTGGGGCCAACGTCCTGACTTTC
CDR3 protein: CASSVGISGANVLTF

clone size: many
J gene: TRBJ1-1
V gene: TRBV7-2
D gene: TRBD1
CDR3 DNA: TGTGCCAGCAGCATAGACAGGGTCACTGAAGCTTTCTTT
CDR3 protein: CASSIDRVTEAFF

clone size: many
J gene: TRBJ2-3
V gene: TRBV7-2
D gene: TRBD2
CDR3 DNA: TGTGCCAGCAGCCCACCGTGGCCTAGCGGGAGTTTGGATACGCAGTATTTT
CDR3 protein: CASSPPWPSGSLDTQYF

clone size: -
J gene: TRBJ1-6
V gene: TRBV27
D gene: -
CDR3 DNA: TGTGCCAGCAGTTTTTGGACCTCCAATTCACCCCTCCACTTT
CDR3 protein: CASSFWTSNSPLHF

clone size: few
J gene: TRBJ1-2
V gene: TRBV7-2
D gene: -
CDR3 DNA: TGTGCCAGCAGCACGGGAGGAGCCTATGGCTACACCTTC
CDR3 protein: CASSTGGAYGYTF

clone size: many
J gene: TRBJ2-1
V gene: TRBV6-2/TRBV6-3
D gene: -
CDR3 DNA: TGTGCCAGCAGTCAACACACAAACAATGAGCAGTTCTTC
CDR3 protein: CASSQHTNNEQFF

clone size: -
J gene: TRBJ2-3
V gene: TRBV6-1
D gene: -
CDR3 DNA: TGTGCCAGCAGTGAAGTCAGGGAACCGGAATGGACGCAGTATTTT
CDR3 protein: CASSEVREPEWTQYF

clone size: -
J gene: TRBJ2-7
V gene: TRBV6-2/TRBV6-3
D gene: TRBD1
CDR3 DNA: TGTGCCAGCAGCCAATGGACAGGGGATCGGTACGAGCAGTACTTC
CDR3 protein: CASSQWTGDRYEQYF

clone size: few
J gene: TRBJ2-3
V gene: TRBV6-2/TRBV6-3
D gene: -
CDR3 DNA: TGTGCCAGCAGGCCCCAGGGCGGCCCCCGCACAGATACGCAGTATTTT
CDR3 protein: CASRPQGGPRTDTQYF

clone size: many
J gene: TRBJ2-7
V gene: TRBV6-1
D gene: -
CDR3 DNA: TGTGCCAGCTGCCGGGACCAGACCTACGAGCAGTACTTC
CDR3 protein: CASCRDQTYEQYF

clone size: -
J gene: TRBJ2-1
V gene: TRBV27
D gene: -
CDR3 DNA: TGTGCCAGCTCCCCCGGCCTACAAACCTACAATGAGCAGTTCTTC
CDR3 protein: CASSPGLQTYNEQFF

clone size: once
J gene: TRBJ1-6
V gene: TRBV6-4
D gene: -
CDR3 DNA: TGTGTCAGCAGTGACTCTGGGACACGGGCTCGGCACGGGCACTTT
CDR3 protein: CVSSDSGTRARHGHF

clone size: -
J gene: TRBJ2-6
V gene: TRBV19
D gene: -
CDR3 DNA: TGTGCCAGTACGATGGGGGCTGAGGCCAACGTCCTGACTTTC
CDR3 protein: CASTMGAEANVLTF